The clone carrying this T cell receptor (beta chain) was seen many times. All diabetic donors were classified as either type 1 or type 2 diabetes. Each participant gave approximately 10 milliliters of peripheral blood. The sample comes from a study of type 1 and type 2 diabetes patients. The wider study: Participants included type 1 and type 2 diabetes patients plus nondiabetic controls. Sequencing for the whole study yielded 15 million to 20 million paired-end reads.

PCR was run on genomic DNA. Multiplex PCR with 30 forward and 13 reverse primers amplified the TCR beta CDR3. TCRdb ran MiXCR on the multiplex PCR reads and lists one entry per CDR3 protein. Found here are about 250,000 distinct CDR3 sequences, 45% to 60% of them singletons; the top ten hold approximately 15%. The sequenced material came from peripheral blood mononuclear cells (PBMCs). The origin of this receptor is a man aged 18 to 29 with type 2 diabetes.

The CDR3 coding sequence is TGTGCCAGCAGCCAAGATTTAAGTCCGCGGGATCAGTTCTTC. Protein: CASSQDLSPRDQFF. This sequence joins TRBV14 and TRBJ2-1, with a tentative D call TRBD2 (6 bases). Germline CDR1 reads SGHDN; CDR2 reads FVKESK. V shed 0 bases and J shed 13 bases, with 16 bases lying between them. The CDR3 has 14 amino acids.